The 30 T cell receptor beta chains given below trace back to one sample, sequenced in a study of blood T cell repertoires in COVID-19 (dated by TCRdb to 2019 to 2021). Libraries were prepared through the immunoSEQ multiplex PCR assay. The table comes from immuneACCESS by way of TCRdb, which keeps in-frame sequences with V and J called. Part of the clones is missing from these tables; in studies checked, under half for an unresolved V gene and the rest for unknown reasons. In all, the sample holds some 200,000 clones, and roughly nine tenths of those were seen once. 2.5% to 3% of the sample goes to the ten largest clones. Sequences were obtained from PBMCs or T cells enriched from blood (not recorded which). The receptors stem from a woman in her 30s who had recovered from COVID-19.

The chain carries TRBV15 and TRBJ1-3; 8 bases match TRBD1. Germline trimming cut 2 bases from V and 8 bases from J; bases unmatched to any gene: 8. The CDR3 sequence is 15 residues long. Germline CDR1 LNHNV, CDR2 YYDKDF (reference sequence). Written as DNA, the CDR3 is TGTGCCACCAGCAGAAGGACAGGGTCGGTTTACACCATATATTTT. Its protein product is CATSRRTGSVYTIYF.

V usage is TRBV7-2 and J usage is TRBJ2-1; 11 nucleotides agree with TRBD1. The CDR3 has 16 residues. Unmatched junction bases numbered 9, after V lost 4 bases and J lost 7 bases. Per the germline V gene, CDR1 is SGHTA and CDR2 is FQGNSA. In DNA, the CDR3 is TGTGCCAGCAGCTACGCGTGGACAGGGGGCAGGAATGAGCAGTTCTTC. This codes for CASSYAWTGGRNEQFF. The whole variable domain, remainder taken from reference TRBV7-2 and TRBJ2-1, is GAGVSQSPSNKVTEKGKDVELRCDPISGHTALYWYRQSLGQGLEFLIYFQGNSAPDKSGLPSDRFSAERTGGSVSTLTIQRTQQEDSAVYLCASSYAWTGGRNEQFFGPGTRLTVL.

The chain is built from TRBV25-1 and TRBJ1-2; D gene uncertain. The V and J ends lost 1 base and 4 bases respectively, with 7 bases between them. The germline V gene encodes CDR1 MGHDK and CDR2 SYGVNS. CDR3 length: 13 residues. The chain's CDR3 is CASSEWAGYGYTF. The CDR3 DNA sequence: TGTGCCAGCAGTGAATGGGCAGGCTATGGCTACACCTTC.

This clone came up once. V is TRBV3-1 (or the pseudogene TRBV3-2) and J is TRBJ1-4; no reliable D call. The CDR3 covers 14 residues. V was shortened by 0 bases and J by 7 bases, with 9 bases between the two germline ends. The germline gives CDR1 LGHDT, CDR2 YNNKEL (reference sequence). This CDR3 reads CASSQDAGTEKLFF. The CDR3 bases are TGTGCCAGCAGCCAAGACGCAGGCACTGAAAAACTGTTTTTT.

The J gene is TRBJ2-1, the V gene TRBV6-5, with D uncertain. The V and J ends lost 6 bases and 3 bases respectively, with 6 bases between them. The CDR3 totals 12 residues. From germline, CDR1 is MNHEY and CDR2 SVGAGI. The CDR3 is CASRPNYNEQFF. The CDR3 DNA sequence: TGTGCCAGCAGACCTAACTACAATGAGCAGTTCTTC.

The chain couples TRBV6-6 to TRBJ1-5; a possible D gene is TRBD1 (6 bases). CDR1 is MNHNY and CDR2 is SVGAGI in the germline V gene (reference sequence). This CDR3 has 16 amino acids. Trimming removed 7 bases at V and 8 bases at J, with 24 bases between. The CDR3 DNA follows: TGTGCCAGCACCCCCTATAATCTGGACAGCGCGGAGCCCCAGCATTTT. Residues: CASTPYNLDSAEPQHF.

The gene calls are TRBV7-3 and TRBJ2-7; possible D gene TRBD1, 5 bases. The CDR3 has 15 amino acids. V was pared by 1 base and J by 3 bases, with 13 bases between. Germline V gives CDR1 SGHTA, CDR2 FQGTGA. This CDR3 reads CASSLNTGLGYEQYF. In nucleotides, the CDR3 is TGTGCCAGCAGCTTAAATACAGGCCTGGGCTACGAGCAGTACTTC.

Notes on this clone: At one boundary the junction diverges from the germline segment, which might be a read error. The V and J genes are TRBV3-1 (or the pseudogene TRBV3-2) and TRBJ1-2; no clear D gene. The CDR3 has 15 residues. CDR1 is LGHDT, CDR2 YNNKEL, per germline (reference sequence). In DNA form, the CDR3 reads TGTGCCAGCAGCCAAGATTCAGCGGGCAACTATGGCCACACCTTC. As protein: CASSQDSAGNYGHTF.

The V call is TRBV12-3 or TRBV12-4, the J call TRBJ1-2, with D hard to call. V lost 6 bases, J lost 6 bases, and 11 bases lay in between. The CDR3 has 12 residues. CDR3 in DNA: TGTGCCAGCAGCCCTCATGAGGATGGCTACACCTTC. Translation: CASSPHEDGYTF.

The CDR3 DNA reads TGTGCCAGCAGTGAAAACAGGGGGGAAGAAGCTTTCTTT. It translates to CASSENRGEEAFF. This sequence joins TRBV25-1 and TRBJ1-1; TRBD1 matches 8 bases. After removal of 2 bases from V and 8 bases from J, the junction contained 4 bases not matched to a gene. Germline-derived CDR1 and CDR2 are MGHDK and SYGVNS. The CDR3 length is 13 residues.

The chain has TRBV5-5 and TRBJ2-2; TRBD2 aligns across 8 bases. There are 14 residues in the CDR3. Germline-derived CDR1 and CDR2 are SGHKS and YYEKEE (reference sequence). The V gene end was trimmed by 4 bases and the J gene end by 5 bases; junction bases not matched to a gene: 4. The CDR3 bases are TGTGCCAGCAGCAGAGGCGGGGGGACCGGGGAGCTGTTTTTT. Its protein is CASSRGGGTGELFF.

The chain joins TRBV5-4 to TRBJ1-2; 7 positions match TRBD1. There are 13 residues in the CDR3. Germline-derived CDR1 and CDR2 are SGHNT and YYREEE (reference sequence). V shed 5 bases and J 7 bases; nucleotides not matched to a gene: 8. The CDR3 DNA reads TGTGCCAGCAGAGATATAGGGGGCGGTGGCTACACCTTC. Translated, it gives CASRDIGGGGYTF.

This clone was seen at least ten times. This chain joins TRBV29-1 and TRBJ2-7; 9 bases match TRBD1. CDR1 is SQVTM and CDR2 is ANQGSEA in the germline V gene. The CDR3 is 15 amino acids. With 0 bases clipped from V and 2 bases from J, the junction kept 5 bases outside the gene matches. The CDR3 loop is CSVEDWDRAPYEQYF. The CDR3 DNA sequence: TGCAGCGTTGAAGATTGGGACAGGGCTCCCTACGAGCAGTACTTC.

V and J are TRBV15 and TRBJ1-1, with TRBD1 matching 7 bases. Trimming cost V 0 bases and J 3 bases; bases outside gene matches: 7. This CDR3 has 16 residues. Germline V gene data show CDR1 as LNHNV and CDR2 as YYDKDF (reference sequence). The CDR3 DNA follows: TGTGCCACCAGCAGAGATCGACAGGGTAGTTACACTGAAGCTTTCTTT. Protein product: CATSRDRQGSYTEAFF.

This chain uses TRBV3-1 (or the pseudogene TRBV3-2) with TRBJ2-2, with TRBD1 matching over 7 bases. The germline CDR1 and CDR2 sequences are LGHDT and YNNKEL (reference sequence). Trimming at V came to 6 bases and at J to 3 bases, leaving 7 bases not matched to a gene. The CDR3 has 15 amino acids. CDR3 coding DNA: TGTGCCAGCAGACCTCGACAGGGCTACACCGGGGAGCTGTTTTTT. It translates to CASRPRQGYTGELFF.

This rearrangement joins TRBV4-1 to TRBJ1-5; possible D gene TRBD1, 5 bases. With 0 bases removed from V and 6 bases from J, the gap between germline ends came to 12 bases. The CDR3 loop spans 15 amino acids. Germline loops: CDR1 MGHRA, CDR2 YSYEKL. The CDR3 spells CASSQDYRSGQPQHF. CDR3 nucleotides: TGCGCCAGCAGCCAAGATTACAGGTCGGGTCAGCCCCAGCATTTT.

The chain is built from TRBV6-5 and TRBJ1-1, with 7 nucleotides matching TRBD1. CDR1 and CDR2 (germline): MNHEY, SVGAGI. CDR3 length: 15 residues. The V and J ends lost 6 bases and 0 bases, in that order; junction bases with no gene match: 7. The CDR3 reads CASRDRRLMNTEAFF. The CDR3 bases are TGTGCCAGCAGGGACAGGCGTTTGATGAACACTGAAGCTTTCTTT.

The V and J genes are TRBV19 and TRBJ1-2; D remains ambiguous. CDR1 is LNHDA and CDR2 is SQIVND in the germline V gene (reference sequence). Between the trimmed V and J ends, which lost 5 bases and 6 bases, there was a span of 19 bases. The length of the CDR3 is 15 residues. DNA for the CDR3: TGTGCCAGTAGTGAGAGGGTGGGTGAGGTGCATGGCTACACCTTC. Its translation: CASSERVGEVHGYTF.

The chain employs TRBV29-1 and TRBJ1-6, with TRBD1 identical over 10 bases. Germline assignment: CDR1 SQVTM and CDR2 ANQGSEA. V lost 6 bases, J lost 6 bases, and 2 bases stayed unmatched. This CDR3 is built from 13 residues. CDR3 nucleotides: TGCAGCGTCCGGACAGGGGGTAATTCACCCCTCCACTTT. As protein: CSVRTGGNSPLHF.

This clone was counted between two and nine times. This chain joins TRBV2 and TRBJ2-7; D gene ambiguous. V was trimmed by 1 base and J by 3 bases, leaving 7 bases between them. The CDR3 is 13 amino acids. The germline V gene encodes CDR1 SNHLY and CDR2 FYNNEI. This CDR3 reads CASSEGTGYEQYF. CDR3 coding DNA: TGTGCCAGCAGTGAAGGTACGGGCTACGAGCAGTACTTC.

This clone was seen a handful of times. J is TRBJ1-2 and V is TRBV4-2, with D hard to call. CDR3 size: 14 residues. V was cut by 0 bases and J by 4 bases, with 9 bases left in between. In germline, CDR1 is LGHNA, CDR2 YNFKEQ. CDR3 sequence: CASSQEAGAYGYTF. In DNA form, the CDR3 reads TGTGCCAGCAGCCAAGAGGCGGGTGCCTATGGCTACACCTTC.

This chain links TRBV7-2 with TRBJ1-5; D may be TRBD1 (6 bases). V lost 2 bases to trimming and J lost 7 bases, with 12 bases between them. Looked up from germline, CDR1 is SGHTA and CDR2 is FQGNSA. The CDR3 spans 14 residues. The CDR3 reads CASSLSPRGQPQHF. Here the CDR3 DNA reads TGTGCCAGCAGCTTATCCCCCAGGGGACAGCCCCAGCATTTT.

This sequence joins TRBV24-1 and TRBJ2-3; 9 positions match TRBD1. The CDR3 is 15 residues long. V was pared by 9 bases and J by 2 bases, with 8 bases of the junction left unmatched. CDR1 KGHDR and CDR2 SFDVKD come from the germline V gene. Written as DNA, the CDR3 is TGTGCCACCCACCCGGGACAGGGACACACAGATACGCAGTATTTT. It encodes CATHPGQGHTDTQYF.

This clone appeared a single time. The genes are TRBV12-1 and TRBJ2-1; the tabulated D call, TRBD2, remains unverified against the DNA. TRBV12-1 is flagged as a pseudogene. The CDR3 covers 14 residues. The CDR3 sequence is CASCRLGKDNEQFF. Here the CDR3 DNA reads TGTGCCAGCTGTAGACTAGGGAAAGACAATGAGCAGTTCTTC.

V and J are TRBV6-4 and TRBJ2-4; TRBD1 matches 10 bases. Unmatched junction bases numbered 16, after V lost 5 bases and J lost 0 bases. Germline-derived CDR1 and CDR2 are MRHNA and SNTAGT. The CDR3 covers 20 residues. The CDR3 DNA reads as TGTGCCAGCAGTTCACCGGGACAGGGGTCTTTGAGACTAGCCAAAAACATTCAGTACTTC. This sequence encodes CASSSPGQGSLRLAKNIQYF.

The V and J genes are TRBV5-4 and TRBJ2-5; 10 bases fit TRBD1. Germline CDR1 reads SGHNT; CDR2 reads YYREEE (reference sequence). This CDR3 has 14 residues. J was trimmed by 4 bases and V by 5 bases; bases with no gene match: 5. The CDR3 protein is CASRARDRGETQYF. The DNA of the CDR3 is TGTGCCAGCAGGGCCCGGGACAGGGGAGAGACCCAGTACTTC.

This chain uses TRBV27 with TRBJ2-5, with a possible D match to TRBD2 (6 bases). Trimming took off 1 base at V and 3 bases at J, with 12 bases between the two ends. The CDR3 consists of 15 residues. Germline V lookup: CDR1 MNHEY, CDR2 SMNVEV (reference sequence). The CDR3 loop is CASSLFSRREETQYF. Here the CDR3 DNA reads TGTGCCAGCAGTTTATTTTCGAGGAGGGAAGAGACCCAGTACTTC.

J is TRBJ1-3 and V is TRBV11-2; D might be TRBD1 (6 bases). Between the trimmed V and J ends, which lost 5 bases and 4 bases, there was a span of 18 bases. The V gene's germline CDR1 is SGHAT and CDR2 FQNNGV. The CDR3 is 16 residues long. The CDR3 DNA follows: TGTGCCAGCAGCCCGCAAATTACAGGGTCAGGAAACACCATATATTTT. Translated, it gives CASSPQITGSGNTIYF.

This clone was seen only once. The chain joins TRBV4-3 to TRBJ2-3; no definite D call. CDR3 length: 15 residues. V was shortened by 1 base and J by 1 base, with 9 bases between the two germline ends. From germline, CDR1 is LGHNA and CDR2 YSLEER. The CDR3 loop reads CASSQGHSGTDTQYF. In DNA, the CDR3 is TGCGCCAGCAGCCAAGGACATAGTGGCACAGATACGCAGTATTTT.

V usage is TRBV19 and J usage is TRBJ1-3; D remains ambiguous. The CDR3 contains 15 residues. In germline, CDR1 is LNHDA, CDR2 SQIVND (reference sequence). Trimming took off 3 bases at V and 0 bases at J, with 9 bases between the two ends. CDR3 coding DNA: TGTGCCAGTAGTATGGTTGCGCGCTCTGGAAACACCATATATTTT. This sequence encodes CASSMVARSGNTIYF.